The T cell receptor beta chain described here comes from a study of blood T cell repertoires in COVID-19. With 5 bases clipped from V and 4 bases from J, the junction kept 10 bases outside the gene matches. Germline V gives CDR1 KGHSH, CDR2 LQKENI. CDR3 size: 15 residues. The assay was immunoSEQ multiplex PCR, and TCRdb's table has in-frame clones only and misses some. The sample includes some 150,000 clones, about 85% seen only once; the top ten take 2.5% to 3%. This chain connects TRBV18 to TRBJ1-2; 7 bases fit TRBD1. The clonotype comes from a woman aged 40-49 years with active or convalescent COVID-19. Sequenced: peripheral blood. The CDR3 DNA reads TGTGCCAGCTCAGAAGACAGGGCTTTAGGCTATGGCTACACCTTC. This sequence encodes CASSEDRALGYGYTF.